This T cell receptor beta chain was recovered during a study of blood T cell repertoires in COVID-19. The length of the CDR3 is 17 residues. Germline assignment: CDR1 SGHAT and CDR2 FQNNGV. Trimming removed 0 bases from V and 4 bases from J; junction bases left unmatched: 11. The assay was immunoSEQ multiplex PCR, and TCRdb's table has in-frame clones only and misses some. The sample includes 60,000 to 70,000 clones, 65% to 85% of them seen just once. This clone showed up just a few times. This TCR came from a woman in her 70s with acute or convalescent COVID-19. Sequenced material: peripheral blood. This chain uses TRBV11-2 with TRBJ1-2, with 7 bases matching TRBD1. CDR3 in amino acids: CASSLDSPTGISYGYTF. CDR3 nucleotide sequence: TGTGCCAGCAGCTTAGATTCCCCGACAGGGATTAGCTATGGCTACACCTTC.